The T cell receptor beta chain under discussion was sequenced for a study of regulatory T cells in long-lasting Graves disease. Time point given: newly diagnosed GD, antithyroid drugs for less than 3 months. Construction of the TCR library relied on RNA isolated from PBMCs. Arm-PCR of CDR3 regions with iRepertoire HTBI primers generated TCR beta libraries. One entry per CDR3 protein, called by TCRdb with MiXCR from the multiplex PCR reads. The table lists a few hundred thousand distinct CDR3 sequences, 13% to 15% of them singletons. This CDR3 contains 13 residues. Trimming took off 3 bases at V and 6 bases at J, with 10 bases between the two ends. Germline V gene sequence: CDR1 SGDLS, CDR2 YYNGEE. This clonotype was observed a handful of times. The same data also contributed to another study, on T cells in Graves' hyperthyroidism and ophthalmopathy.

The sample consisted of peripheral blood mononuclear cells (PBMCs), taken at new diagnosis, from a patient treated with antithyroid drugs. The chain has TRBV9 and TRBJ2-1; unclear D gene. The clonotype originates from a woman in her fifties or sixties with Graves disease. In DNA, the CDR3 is TGTGCCAGCAGCGGCGGCCCGACCAATGAGCAGTTCTTC. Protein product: CASSGGPTNEQFF.